The T cell receptor beta chain described here comes from a study of early T cells in non-severe SARS-CoV-2 infection. On the study more broadly: Bulk RNA isolated from unsorted whole blood underwent sequencing; chains were not paired.

This CDR3 has 17 amino acids. Trimming at V came to 4 bases and at J to 1 base, leaving 9 bases not matched to a gene. The germline CDR1 and CDR2 sequences are LGHNT and FRNRAP. General study results and limits: Matching against VDJdb likely underestimated virus-specific expansions, favoring anti-spike CD8.

Many counts were recorded for this clonotype. The antigen is undetermined. The library protocol tagged individual cDNA molecules with unique molecular identifiers. TCRdb reanalysed the 5' RACE reads using MiXCR and keeps one entry per CDR3 protein. The sample comprises 33,000 or so distinct CDR3 sequences, more than 5% of which are singletons, and 7% to 8.5% rests with the top ten. Sequencing used whole blood. This TCR was sampled from an adult who was a healthcare worker with PCR-confirmed SARS-CoV-2 infection or an uninfected control (not recorded which). This sequence joins TRBV12-5 and TRBJ1-5; 8 bases are a match to TRBD1. The CDR3 DNA sequence: TGTGCTAGTGGTTCCGGACAGGGAGGCTGGAGCAATCAGCCCCAGCATTTT. Its protein is CASGSGQGGWSNQPQHF.